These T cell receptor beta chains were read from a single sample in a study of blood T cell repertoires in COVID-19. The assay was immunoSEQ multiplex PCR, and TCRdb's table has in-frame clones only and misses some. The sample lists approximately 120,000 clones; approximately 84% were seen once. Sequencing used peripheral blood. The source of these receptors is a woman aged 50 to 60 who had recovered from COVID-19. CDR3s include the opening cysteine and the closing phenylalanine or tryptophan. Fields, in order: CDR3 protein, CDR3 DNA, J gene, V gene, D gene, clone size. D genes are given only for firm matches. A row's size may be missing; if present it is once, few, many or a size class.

CDR3aa: CASSYSRDNTGELFF
CDR3nt: TGTGCCAGCAGCTATAGCCGGGATAACACCGGGGAGCTGTTTTTT
j_gene: TRBJ2-2
v_gene: TRBV7-3
d_gene: .
abundance: .

CDR3aa: CASSDPTTGREPEAFF
CDR3nt: TGTGCCAGCAGTGACCCGACGACAGGTAGAGAACCTGAAGCTTTCTTT
j_gene: TRBJ1-1
v_gene: TRBV6-1
d_gene: .
abundance: .

CDR3aa: CASSLTGKRDSPLHF
CDR3nt: TGTGCCAGCAGTTTAACAGGGAAGAGGGATTCACCCCTCCACTTT
j_gene: TRBJ1-6
v_gene: TRBV7-2
d_gene: .
abundance: .

CDR3aa: CASSSWTGFNTGELFF
CDR3nt: TGTGCCAGCAGTTCATGGACAGGTTTTAACACCGGGGAGCTGTTTTTT
j_gene: TRBJ2-2
v_gene: TRBV27
d_gene: TRBD1
abundance: once

CDR3aa: CASSPRGQGGFTEAFF
CDR3nt: TGTGCCAGCAGCCCAAGAGGACAGGGTGGGTTCACTGAAGCTTTCTTT
j_gene: TRBJ1-1
v_gene: TRBV5-5
d_gene: TRBD1
abundance: .

CDR3aa: CSVQTGSSPLHF
CDR3nt: TGCAGCGTCCAAACCGGGAGTTCACCCCTCCACTTT
j_gene: TRBJ1-6
v_gene: TRBV29-1
d_gene: .
abundance: .

CDR3aa: CASTPGGMNTEAFF
CDR3nt: TGTGCCAGTACCCCTGGGGGCATGAACACTGAAGCTTTCTTT
j_gene: TRBJ1-1
v_gene: TRBV19
d_gene: .
abundance: .

CDR3aa: CASSFRQGGRYF
CDR3nt: TGTGCCAGCAGCTTTAGACAGGGCGGTCGGTACTTC
j_gene: TRBJ2-7
v_gene: TRBV7-2
d_gene: TRBD1
abundance: .

CDR3aa: CASSLASGVRSPLHF
CDR3nt: TGTGCCAGCAGCTTAGCTAGCGGGGTACGTTCACCCCTCCACTTT
j_gene: TRBJ1-6
v_gene: TRBV7-6
d_gene: .
abundance: .

CDR3aa: CASSPQVNQPQHF
CDR3nt: TGTGCCAGCTCACCGCAGGTTAATCAGCCCCAGCATTTT
j_gene: TRBJ1-5
v_gene: TRBV18
d_gene: .
abundance: .

CDR3aa: CASSVGLGGVEQYF
CDR3nt: TGCGCCAGCAGCGTGGGACTAGGAGGGGTCGAGCAGTACTTC
j_gene: TRBJ2-7
v_gene: TRBV5-1
d_gene: TRBD2
abundance: .

CDR3aa: CASSFSRDTQYF
CDR3nt: TGTGCCAGCAGCTTCTCTAGAGATACGCAGTATTTT
j_gene: TRBJ2-3
v_gene: TRBV12-3/TRBV12-4
d_gene: .
abundance: .

CDR3aa: CAWSRRSRETQYF
CDR3nt: TGTGCCTGGAGTCGCAGGTCGCGCGAGACCCAGTACTTC
j_gene: TRBJ2-5
v_gene: TRBV30
d_gene: .
abundance: .

CDR3aa: CASSGGYSNQPQHF
CDR3nt: TGTGCCAGCAGCGGGGGTTATAGCAATCAGCCCCAGCATTTT
j_gene: TRBJ1-5
v_gene: TRBV2
d_gene: .
abundance: once

CDR3aa: CASSGQGEDYGYTF
CDR3nt: TGTGCCAGCAGCGGACAGGGGGAGGACTATGGCTACACCTTC
j_gene: TRBJ1-2
v_gene: TRBV6-4
d_gene: TRBD1
abundance: .

CDR3aa: CAWSLGSGELFF
CDR3nt: TGTGCCTGGAGCCTCGGTTCAGGGGAGCTGTTTTTT
j_gene: TRBJ2-2
v_gene: TRBV30
d_gene: .
abundance: .

CDR3aa: CASSLIPEADTQYF
CDR3nt: TGTGCCAGCAGCTTAATTCCGGAGGCAGATACGCAGTATTTT
j_gene: TRBJ2-3
v_gene: TRBV7-3
d_gene: .
abundance: .

CDR3aa: CSASIRGAGYTDTQYF
CDR3nt: TGCAGTGCTAGTATCAGGGGGGCGGGATACACAGATACGCAGTATTTT
j_gene: TRBJ2-3
v_gene: TRBV20-1
d_gene: .
abundance: .